Sequencing of this T cell receptor beta chain was carried out in a study of regulatory T cells in long-lasting Graves disease. Findings and limits, study-wide: TRBV28, TRBJ1-2 and TRBJ2-5 emerged as the favored segments in persistent disease.

Trimming took 0 bases from V and 14 from J, leaving 20 bases between them. CDR1 is SGDLS and CDR2 is YYNGEE in the germline V gene. The CDR3 has 14 amino acids. Time point meaning: persistent/refractory GD, antithyroid drugs over 5 years with positive TRAb. Following extraction of RNA from PBMCs, that RNA was used to make the TCR library. Graves' disease diagnosis relied on American Thyroid Association guidelines. This clonotype was picked up a small number of times. Its antigen remains unknown. To make TCR beta libraries, researchers used iRepertoire HTBI primers and Arm-PCR of CDR3 regions. TCRdb itself ran the multiplex PCR reads through MiXCR, one entry per CDR3 protein. The sample contains about half a million distinct CDR3 sequences, under 25% of which appear only once.

Material: peripheral blood mononuclear cells (PBMCs), obtained when the disease was refractory, from a patient treated with antithyroid drugs. The TCR sequence derives from a female donor with Graves disease. The chain carries TRBV9 and TRBJ1-2; D perhaps matches TRBD1 (5 bases). This CDR3 reads CASSVAAGPWESTF. The CDR3 DNA reads as TGTGCCAGCAGCGTAGCGGCGGGACCTTGGGAGTCGACCTTC. Complete variable domain (other parts from reference TRBV9 and TRBJ1-2): DSGVTQTPKHLITATGQRVTLRCSPRSGDLSVYWYQQSLDQGLQFLIQYYNGEERAKGNILERFSAQQFPDLHSELNLSSLELGDSALYFCASSVAAGPWESTFGSGTRLTVV.